This record covers a single T cell receptor (beta chain). The data are from a study of brain metastases from non-small cell lung cancer. V was pared by 6 bases and J by 5 bases, with 9 bases of the junction left unmatched. There are 13 residues in the CDR3. Germline V gene lookup returns CDR1 SQVTM and CDR2 ANQGSEA. Sequenced by immunoSEQ multiplex PCR; TCRdb stores in-frame clones only, minus some. The table includes 640 or so clones, around 88% detected once. The sequence derives from a donor at least 40 years old with non-small cell lung cancer. This chain joins TRBV29-1 and TRBJ1-1; 7 bases are a match to TRBD1. Specimen: tumor-adjacent normal tissue. Written as DNA, the CDR3 is TGCAGCGTACAGACAGGGAAAGGGACTGAAGCTTTCTTT. This encodes CSVQTGKGTEAFF.